The clone carrying this T cell receptor beta chain was detected many times. As for the cDNA, it was generated by 5'RACE with 10-nucleotide random UMIs. TCRdb reprocessed the 5' RACE reads with MiXCR, giving one entry per CDR3 protein. Here the sample spans approximately 47,000 distinct CDR3 sequences, about 14% being singletons. This sample was included in a study of neurological immune-mediated disorders. The time point denotes: longitudinal time-point 3. Healthy controls comprised blood bank volunteers in Maryland, USA. What was sequenced was PBMCs. The receptor was derived from a man aged 25-40 years in good health.

DNA for the CDR3: TGCGCCAGCAGCTACCCTAGCGGGAGGATTGATGAGCAGTTCTTC. Its protein product is CASSYPSGRIDEQFF. The chain combines TRBV5-1 with TRBJ2-1; 11 bases are a match to TRBD2. The CDR3 runs to 15 residues. Looked up from germline, CDR1 is SGHRS and CDR2 is YFSETQ. V trimming: 3 bases; J trimming: 8 bases; junction bases outside the gene matches: 7.